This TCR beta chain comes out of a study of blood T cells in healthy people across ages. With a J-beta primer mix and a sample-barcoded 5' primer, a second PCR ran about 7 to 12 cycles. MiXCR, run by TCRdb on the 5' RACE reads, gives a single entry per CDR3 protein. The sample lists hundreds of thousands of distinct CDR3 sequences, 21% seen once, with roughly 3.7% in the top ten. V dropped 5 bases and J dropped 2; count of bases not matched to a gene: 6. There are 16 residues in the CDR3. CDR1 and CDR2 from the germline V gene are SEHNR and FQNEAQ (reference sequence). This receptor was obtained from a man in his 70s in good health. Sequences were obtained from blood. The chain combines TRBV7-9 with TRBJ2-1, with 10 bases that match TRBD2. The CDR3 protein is CASSPHLAGAYNEQFF. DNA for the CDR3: TGTGCCAGCAGCCCGCATCTAGCGGGAGCCTACAATGAGCAGTTCTTC.